A single sample is the source of the 14 T cell receptor beta chains below, sequenced in a study of PD-1 blockade in classical Hodgkin lymphoma. Libraries were prepared by immunoSEQ multiplex PCR; TCRdb keeps only in-frame clonotypes and omits some of them. Here the sample spans tens of thousands of clones, 82% being singletons. With no exception, relapse followed autologous stem cell transplantation in all patients, and brentuximab vedotin exposure varied. The sample was peripheral blood mononuclear cells (PBMCs), taken at baseline. Receptors were obtained from a human donor with classical Hodgkin lymphoma.

The V call is TRBV6-1, the J call TRBJ1-4; D remains ambiguous. Trimming removed 4 bases at V and 1 base at J, with 7 bases between. This CDR3 is built from 14 residues. In germline, CDR1 is MNHNS, CDR2 SASEGT. The CDR3 coding sequence is TGTGCCAGCAGTGGCCAGTTAACTAATGAAAAACTGTTTTTT. Its translation: CASSGQLTNEKLFF.

The CDR3, as DNA: TGTGCCAGCAGCTTGGGGACAGGGTTCTACAATGAGCAGTTCTTC. Protein sequence: CASSLGTGFYNEQFF. The rearrangement joins TRBV5-8 to TRBJ2-1; 8 bases line up with TRBD1. Losses at the gene ends were 0 bases for V and 3 bases for J; bases not matched to a gene: 2. CDR1 is SGHTS, CDR2 YDEGEE, per germline. This CDR3 spans 15 amino acids.

The genes are TRBV6-6 and TRBJ2-7, with no clear D. Per the germline V gene, CDR1 is MNHNY and CDR2 is SVGAGI (reference sequence). This CDR3 region has 14 residues. V was pared by 0 bases and J by 3 bases, with 9 bases between. Here the CDR3 DNA reads TGTGCCAGCAGTTACTCGAGGCTAAACTACGAGCAGTACTTC. Its translation is CASSYSRLNYEQYF.

The V and J genes are TRBV6-6 and TRBJ2-7; a weak D match, TRBD2 (5 bases). From germline, CDR1 is MNHNY and CDR2 SVGAGI (reference sequence). This CDR3 has 14 amino acids. Trimming stripped 2 bases from V and 2 bases from J, with 10 bases between. CDR3 region: CASSYRRGAYEQYF. The CDR3 region has the DNA TGTGCCAGCAGTTACCGACGGGGTGCCTACGAGCAGTACTTC.

The V gene is TRBV7-9, the J gene TRBJ1-2; D remains unclear. Germline values: CDR1 SEHNR, CDR2 FQNEAQ (reference sequence). Trimming removed 5 bases from V and 9 bases from J, with 13 bases in between. The CDR3 covers 12 residues. The CDR3 reads CASSLEGGRYTF. Here the CDR3 DNA reads TGTGCCAGCAGCCTCGAAGGAGGGCGCTACACCTTC.

The V call is TRBV5-1, the J call TRBJ2-7; TRBD1 or TRBD2 may be the D gene (6 bases each). This CDR3 is 18 amino acids long. V lost 3 bases to trimming and J lost 0 bases, with 22 bases between them. Germline V CDR1 and CDR2: SGHRS, YFSETQ. The chain's CDR3 is CASSWGTTGTFRSYEQYF. For the CDR3, the DNA is TGCGCCAGCAGCTGGGGGACAACCGGGACTTTTCGCTCCTACGAGCAGTACTTC.

The V call is TRBV5-5, the J call TRBJ2-5, with 8 bases matching TRBD1. Germline trimming cut 2 bases from V and 4 bases from J; bases unmatched to any gene: 16. This CDR3 is built from 18 residues. CDR1 is SGHKS and CDR2 is YYEKEE in the germline V gene (reference sequence). CDR3 sequence: CASSFGPGTGPKGETQYF. As DNA, the CDR3 is TGTGCCAGCAGCTTCGGCCCCGGGACAGGACCCAAAGGAGAGACCCAGTACTTC.

The chain joins TRBV30 to TRBJ1-2; no clear D gene. CDR3 length: 11 residues. Trimming removed 4 bases at V and 4 bases at J, with 7 bases between. From germline, CDR1 is GTSNPN and CDR2 SVGIG (reference sequence). The CDR3 nucleotides read TGTGCCTGGACCAGACGCTATGGCTACACCTTC. Encoded protein: CAWTRRYGYTF.

In its sample, this clone was seen once. The V and J genes are TRBV18 and TRBJ2-7, with TRBD1 identical over 8 bases. The CDR3 is made up of 16 amino acids. Per the germline V gene, CDR1 is KGHSH and CDR2 is LQKENI. Trimming took 3 bases from V and 1 from J; bases not matched to a gene: 8. The CDR3 sequence: CASSPDRGRISYEQYF. Here the CDR3 DNA reads TGTGCCAGCTCACCCGACAGGGGCCGAATTTCCTACGAGCAGTACTTC.

This clone showed up just once. The V gene is TRBV28, the J gene TRBJ2-1; 12 bases map to TRBD1. The CDR3 contains 15 residues. Unmatched junction bases numbered 12, after V lost 6 bases and J lost 12 bases. From germline, CDR1 is MDHEN and CDR2 SYDVKM. CDR3 coding DNA: TGTGCCAGCAGCCTAGGTTGGGGACAGGGGGCACGGCAGTTCTTC. It is translated as CASSLGWGQGARQFF.

The CDR3 here is CAWKGAGNYNEQFF. DNA for the CDR3: TGTGCCTGGAAAGGGGCGGGGAACTACAATGAGCAGTTCTTC. This chain joins TRBV30 and TRBJ2-1; a weak D match, TRBD2 (6 bases). The CDR3 has 14 residues. Germline V gives CDR1 GTSNPN, CDR2 SVGIG (reference sequence). V dropped 4 bases and J dropped 3 bases, with 13 bases sitting between them.

The chain has TRBV28 and TRBJ2-5; no definite D call. The V end was cut by 5 bases, the J end by 3 bases, with 7 bases between. CDR3 length: 12 residues. CDR1 and CDR2 (germline): MDHEN, SYDVKM. The CDR3 region has the DNA TGTGCCAGCAGTGGCCAGGAAGAGACCCAGTACTTC. Its translation: CASSGQEETQYF.

This rearrangement joins TRBV12-5 to TRBJ1-2, with D perhaps TRBD1 (5 bases). The V end was cut by 0 bases, the J end by 7 bases, with 12 bases between. This CDR3 has 14 amino acids. Germline V gives CDR1 LGHNT, CDR2 FRNRAP. The CDR3 nucleotides are TGTGCTAGTGGTTTGGTAGGGGCAGGGACTGGCTACACCTTC. Its translation is CASGLVGAGTGYTF.

CDR3 sequence reads: CASSFAGSQETQYF. The CDR3 DNA sequence: TGTGCCAGCAGCTTCGCGGGGAGCCAAGAGACCCAGTACTTC. V is TRBV7-3 and J is TRBJ2-5; maybe TRBD2 (6 bases). This CDR3 comprises 14 residues. With 3 bases removed from V and 1 base from J, the gap between germline ends came to 9 bases. Germline V gene data show CDR1 as SGHTA and CDR2 as FQGTGA.